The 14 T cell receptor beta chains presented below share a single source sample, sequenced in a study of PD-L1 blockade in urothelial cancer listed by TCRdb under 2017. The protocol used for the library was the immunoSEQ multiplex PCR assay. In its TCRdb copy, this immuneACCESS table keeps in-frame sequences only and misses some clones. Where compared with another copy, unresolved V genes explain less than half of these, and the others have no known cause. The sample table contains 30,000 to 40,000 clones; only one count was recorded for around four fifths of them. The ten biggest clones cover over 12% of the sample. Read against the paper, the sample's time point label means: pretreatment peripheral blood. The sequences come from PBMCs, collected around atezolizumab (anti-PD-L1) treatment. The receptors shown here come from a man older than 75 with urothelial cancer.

This CDR3 is CASSNSGIKTDTQYF. CDR3 nucleotide sequence: TGTGCCAGTAGTAATAGCGGGATTAAGACAGATACGCAGTATTTT. The rearrangement links TRBV19 to TRBJ2-3, with 8 bases aligning to TRBD2. This CDR3 is 15 amino acids long. The trim removed 4 bases at V and 3 bases at J, leaving 6 bases unmatched. Germline V gives CDR1 LNHDA, CDR2 SQIVND (reference sequence).

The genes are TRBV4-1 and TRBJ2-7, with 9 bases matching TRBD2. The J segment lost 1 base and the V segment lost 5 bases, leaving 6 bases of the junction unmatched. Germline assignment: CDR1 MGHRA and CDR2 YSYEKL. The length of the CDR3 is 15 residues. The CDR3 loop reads CASSGGLADSYEQYF. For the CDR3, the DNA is TGCGCCAGCAGCGGGGGACTAGCCGATTCCTACGAGCAGTACTTC.

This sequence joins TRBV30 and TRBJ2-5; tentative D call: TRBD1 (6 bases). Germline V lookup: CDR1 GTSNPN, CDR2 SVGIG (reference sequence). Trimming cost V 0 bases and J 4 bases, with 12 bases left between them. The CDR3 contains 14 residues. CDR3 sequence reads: CAWSVLRGGETQYF. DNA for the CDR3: TGTGCCTGGAGTGTACTCAGGGGTGGAGAGACCCAGTACTTC.

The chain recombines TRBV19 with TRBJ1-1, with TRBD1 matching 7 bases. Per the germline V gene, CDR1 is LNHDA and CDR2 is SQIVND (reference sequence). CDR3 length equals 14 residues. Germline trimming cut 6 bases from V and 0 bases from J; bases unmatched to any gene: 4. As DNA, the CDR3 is TGTGCCAGTAGCAGTACAGGGGTGAACACTGAAGCTTTCTTT. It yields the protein CASSSTGVNTEAFF.

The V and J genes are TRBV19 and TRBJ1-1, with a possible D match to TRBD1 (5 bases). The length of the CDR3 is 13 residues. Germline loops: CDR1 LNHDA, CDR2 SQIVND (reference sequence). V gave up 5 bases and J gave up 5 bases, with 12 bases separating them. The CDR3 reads CASSAQGFTEAFF. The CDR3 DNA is TGTGCCAGTAGTGCCCAGGGTTTTACTGAAGCTTTCTTT.

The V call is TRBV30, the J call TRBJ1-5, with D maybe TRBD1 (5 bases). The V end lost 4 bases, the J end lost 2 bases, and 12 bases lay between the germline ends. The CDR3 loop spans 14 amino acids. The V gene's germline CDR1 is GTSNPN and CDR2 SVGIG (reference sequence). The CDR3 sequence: CAWTLGGGNQPQHF. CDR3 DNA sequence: TGTGCCTGGACCCTGGGGGGAGGCAATCAGCCCCAGCATTTT. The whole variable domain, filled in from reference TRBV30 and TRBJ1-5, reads SQTIHQWPATLVQPVGSPLSLECTVEGTSNPNLYWYRQAAGRGLQLLFYSVGIGQISSEVPQNLSASRPQDRQFILSSKKLLLSDSGFYLCAWTLGGGNQPQHFGDGTRLSIL.

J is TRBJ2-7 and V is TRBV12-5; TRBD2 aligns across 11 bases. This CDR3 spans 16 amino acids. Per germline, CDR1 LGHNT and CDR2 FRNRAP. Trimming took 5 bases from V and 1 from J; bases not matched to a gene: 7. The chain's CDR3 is CASGPGTSGRSYEQYF. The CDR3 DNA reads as TGTGCTAGTGGTCCCGGGACTAGCGGAAGATCCTACGAGCAGTACTTC.

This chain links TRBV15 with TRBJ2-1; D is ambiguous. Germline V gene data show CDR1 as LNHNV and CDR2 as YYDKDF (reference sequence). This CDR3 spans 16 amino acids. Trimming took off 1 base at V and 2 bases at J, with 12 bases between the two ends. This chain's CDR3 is CATSRGSVKTYNEQFF. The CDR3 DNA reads TGTGCCACCAGCAGAGGAAGCGTAAAAACCTACAATGAGCAGTTCTTC.

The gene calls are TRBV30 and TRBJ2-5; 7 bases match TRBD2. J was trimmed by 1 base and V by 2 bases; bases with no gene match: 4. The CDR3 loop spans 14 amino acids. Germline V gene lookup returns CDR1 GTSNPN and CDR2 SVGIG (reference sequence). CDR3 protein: CAWSPGGFQETQYF. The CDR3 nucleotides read TGTGCCTGGAGTCCCGGGGGGTTCCAAGAGACCCAGTACTTC. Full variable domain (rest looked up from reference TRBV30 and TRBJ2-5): SQTIHQWPATLVQPVGSPLSLECTVEGTSNPNLYWYRQAAGRGLQLLFYSVGIGQISSEVPQNLSASRPQDRQFILSSKKLLLSDSGFYLCAWSPGGFQETQYFGPGTRLLVL.

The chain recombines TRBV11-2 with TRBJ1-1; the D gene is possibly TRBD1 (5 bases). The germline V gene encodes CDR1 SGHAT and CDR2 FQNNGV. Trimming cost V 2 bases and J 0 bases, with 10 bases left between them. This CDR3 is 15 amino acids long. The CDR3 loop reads CASSLLSGMNTEAFF. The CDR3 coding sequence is TGTGCCAGCAGCTTACTGTCAGGGATGAACACTGAAGCTTTCTTT.

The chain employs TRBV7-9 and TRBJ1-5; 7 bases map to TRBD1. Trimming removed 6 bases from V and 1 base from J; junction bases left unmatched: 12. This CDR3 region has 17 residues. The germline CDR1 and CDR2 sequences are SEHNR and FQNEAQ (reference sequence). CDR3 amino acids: CASSSGNRGLSNQPQHF. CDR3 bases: TGTGCCAGCAGTTCAGGGAACAGGGGCCTCAGCAATCAGCCCCAGCATTTT.

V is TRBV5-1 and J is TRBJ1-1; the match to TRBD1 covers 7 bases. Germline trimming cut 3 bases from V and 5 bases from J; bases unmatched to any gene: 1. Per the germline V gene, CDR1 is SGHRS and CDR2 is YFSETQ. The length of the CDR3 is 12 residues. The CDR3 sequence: CASSSGGTEAFF. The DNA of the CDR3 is TGCGCCAGCAGCTCAGGGGGTACTGAAGCTTTCTTT.

The CDR3: CASSLQRDGDTQYF. CDR3 in DNA: TGCGCCAGCAGCTTGCAACGGGATGGGGATACGCAGTATTTT. V is TRBV5-1 and J is TRBJ2-3, with D perhaps TRBD2 (5 bases). With 1 base removed from V and 6 bases from J, the gap between germline ends came to 12 bases. CDR1 is SGHRS, CDR2 YFSETQ, per germline. The CDR3 has 14 amino acids.

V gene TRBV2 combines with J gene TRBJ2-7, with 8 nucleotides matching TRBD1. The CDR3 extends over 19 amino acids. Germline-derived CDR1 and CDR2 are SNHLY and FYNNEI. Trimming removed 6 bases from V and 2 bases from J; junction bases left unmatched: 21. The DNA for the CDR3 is TGTGCCAGCAGAGCCTCTCTCGTGGCAGGGGGCCCTGTGACCTACGAGCAGTACTTC. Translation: CASRASLVAGGPVTYEQYF.